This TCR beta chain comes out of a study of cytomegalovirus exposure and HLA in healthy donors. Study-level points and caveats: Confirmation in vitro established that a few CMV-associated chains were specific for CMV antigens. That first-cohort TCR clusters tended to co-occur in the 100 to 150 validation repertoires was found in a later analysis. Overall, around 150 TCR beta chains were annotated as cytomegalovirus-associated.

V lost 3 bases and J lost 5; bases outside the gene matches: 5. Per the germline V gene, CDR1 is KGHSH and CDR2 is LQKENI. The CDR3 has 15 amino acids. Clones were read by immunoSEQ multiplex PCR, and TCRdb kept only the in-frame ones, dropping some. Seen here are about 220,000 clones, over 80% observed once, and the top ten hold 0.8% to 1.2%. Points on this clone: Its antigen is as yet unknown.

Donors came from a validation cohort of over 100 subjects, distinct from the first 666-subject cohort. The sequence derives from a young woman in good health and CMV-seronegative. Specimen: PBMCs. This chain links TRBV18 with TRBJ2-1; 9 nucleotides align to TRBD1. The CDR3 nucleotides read TGTGCCAGCTCACCTGGACAGGGGCGGAACAATGAGCAGTTCTTC. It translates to CASSPGQGRNNEQFF. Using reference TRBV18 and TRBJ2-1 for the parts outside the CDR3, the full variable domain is NAGVMQNPRHLVRRRGQEARLRCSPMKGHSHVYWYRQLPEEGLKFMVYLQKENIIDESGMPKERFSAEFPKEGPSILRIQQVVRGDSAAYFCASSPGQGRNNEQFFGPGTRLTVL.